This T cell receptor beta chain was profiled in a study of blood T cell repertoires in COVID-19. Overall study: Material from acute and convalescent COVID-19 was sourced from the United States, Italy and Spain. From T cells, B-cell-depleted T cells, or PBMCs came the material, which was cDNA or gDNA.

CDR1 is WNHNN, CDR2 SYGVQD, per germline (reference sequence). The CDR3 loop spans 15 amino acids. The junction had 5 bases not matched to a gene; V was cut back by 1 base and J by 8 bases. In the authors' workflow: Amplified reference gene primers provided the basis for estimating nucleated cell counts. Sequencing was performed with immunoSEQ multiplex PCR; in TCRdb, only in-frame clones are kept and a portion is missing. V and J calls and clone size are given by that table; D and trimming were obtained from the DNA. The top ten hold approximately 25% of the sample, which has 20,000 to 25,000 clones, 70% to 90% seen once.

Sequencing was done on a sample of peripheral blood. The rearrangement links TRBV10-1 to TRBJ2-1; 10 bases agree with TRBD2. This clonotype was obtained from a human donor with active COVID-19. The donor label of this sample is uncertain. As DNA, the CDR3 is TGCGCCAGCAGTGAGTACAGCGGGGGGGCCGATGAGCAGTTCTTC. It codes for CASSEYSGGADEQFF.